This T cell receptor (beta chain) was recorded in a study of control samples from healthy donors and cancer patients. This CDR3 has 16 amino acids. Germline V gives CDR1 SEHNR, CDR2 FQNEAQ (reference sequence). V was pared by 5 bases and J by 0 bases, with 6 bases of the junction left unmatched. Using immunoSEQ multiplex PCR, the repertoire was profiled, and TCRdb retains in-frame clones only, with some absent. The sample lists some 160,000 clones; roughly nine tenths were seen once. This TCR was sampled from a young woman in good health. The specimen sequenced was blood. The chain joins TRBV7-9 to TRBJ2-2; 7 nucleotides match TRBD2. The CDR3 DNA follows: TGTGCCAGCAGCCCTCTAGCGGTTTCGAACACCGGGGAGCTGTTTTTT. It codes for CASSPLAVSNTGELFF.